The 32 T cell receptor beta chains below were found in one sample sequenced in a study of graft-versus-host responses after intestinal transplantation. Their cognate antigens are unknown. Produced via immunoSEQ multiplex PCR; TCRdb's table is partial and in-frame only. The repertoire holds roughly 98,000 clones, over 85% seen once, with less than 1.5% in the top ten. The specimen comprised unstimulated CD8+ T cells sorted from spleen or lymph node cells, sampled before transplant. The receptor source for this set is a human donor who was the organ donor for an intestinal transplant.

The chain links TRBV6-5 to TRBJ2-1; D call uncertain. This CDR3 has 11 residues. The germline V gene encodes CDR1 MNHEY and CDR2 SVGAGI. Trimming cost V 6 bases and J 10 bases, with 10 bases left between them. The CDR3 loop is CASSASREQFF. CDR3 DNA sequence: TGTGCCAGCAGCGCTTCCAGGGAGCAGTTCTTC.

The chain carries TRBV5-1 and TRBJ1-1; D gene unclear. Trimming took off 1 base at V and 5 bases at J, with 21 bases between the two ends. Germline V lookup: CDR1 SGHRS, CDR2 YFSETQ. The CDR3 is 17 amino acids. The CDR3 DNA follows: TGCGCCAGCAGCTTGATTGGCGTAGCCCGGCCGGCGACTGAAGCTTTCTTT. Translated, it gives CASSLIGVARPATEAFF.

The chain joins TRBV2 to TRBJ1-5; maybe TRBD1 (5 bases). Looked up from germline, CDR1 is SNHLY and CDR2 is FYNNEI. The CDR3 length is 16 residues. Trimming removed 2 bases at V and 1 base at J, with 12 bases between. The CDR3 DNA is TGTGCCAGCAGTGAATACGCAGGGTTGAGCAATCAGCCCCAGCATTTT. As protein: CASSEYAGLSNQPQHF. The full variable domain, with the rest looked up from reference TRBV2 and TRBJ1-5, is EPEVTQTPSHQVTQMGQEVILRCVPISNHLYFYWYRQILGQKVEFLVSFYNNEISEKSEIFDDQFSVERPDGSNFTLKIRSTKLEDSAMYFCASSEYAGLSNQPQHFGDGTRLSIL.

The CDR3 DNA is TGTGCCAGCAGTTTAGCCCAGTCTGGGGCCAACGTCCTGACTTTC. Translation gives CASSLAQSGANVLTF. The chain couples TRBV27 to TRBJ2-6; D gene uncertain. Germline V lookup: CDR1 MNHEY, CDR2 SMNVEV (reference sequence). CDR3 length equals 15 residues. V lost 2 bases and J 1 base, leaving 6 bases between the germline ends.

The gene calls are TRBV5-8 and TRBJ1-1, with D perhaps matching TRBD1 (5 bases). Germline V gene lookup returns CDR1 SGHTS and CDR2 YDEGEE. The CDR3 runs 16 residues. With 5 bases removed from V and 0 bases from J, the gap between germline ends came to 17 bases. This chain's CDR3 is CASRVRGSVMNTEAFF. The CDR3 DNA reads TGTGCCAGCAGGGTCCGGGGGAGCGTCATGAACACTGAAGCTTTCTTT.

The genes are TRBV7-9 and TRBJ1-2; D is unresolved. From germline, CDR1 is SEHNR and CDR2 FQNEAQ (reference sequence). Trimming shortened V by 2 bases and J by 5 bases, and 12 bases separated the two germline ends. The CDR3 has 14 residues. CDR3 sequence (DNA): TGTGCCAGCAGCTTAAGCGGGTTGGCTTATGGCTACACCTTC. Amino acids: CASSLSGLAYGYTF.

The chain is built from TRBV19 and TRBJ2-7, with D perhaps matching TRBD2 (6 bases). V was shortened by 4 bases and J by 2 bases, with 9 bases between the two germline ends. The CDR3 is 13 amino acids. The germline V gene has CDR1 LNHDA and CDR2 SQIVND (reference sequence). The CDR3: CASSSGIAYEQYF. In DNA form, the CDR3 reads TGTGCCAGTAGTAGCGGGATAGCCTACGAGCAGTACTTC. Supplemented by reference TRBV19 and TRBJ2-7, the full variable domain reads DGGITQSPKYLFRKEGQNVTLSCEQNLNHDAMYWYRQDPGQGLRLIYYSQIVNDFQKGDIAEGYSVSREKKESFPLTVTSAQKNPTAFYLCASSSGIAYEQYFGPGTRLTVT.

The chain carries TRBV29-1 and TRBJ2-5; the match to TRBD1 covers 11 bases. J was trimmed by 5 bases and V by 7 bases; bases with no gene match: 6. CDR3 length: 13 residues. Germline CDR1 reads SQVTM; CDR2 reads ANQGSEA. The CDR3 DNA reads TGCAGCGGTGGGACAGGGGGTGAGGAGACCCAGTACTTC. Its protein product is CSGGTGGEETQYF.

This chain links TRBV9 with TRBJ2-5; TRBD2 might be the D (6 bases). Trimming pared 2 bases from V and 5 bases from J, leaving 19 bases between. The CDR3 is 16 amino acids. Per the germline V gene, CDR1 is SGDLS and CDR2 is YYNGEE. The CDR3 reads CASSVRLDPSGETQYF. In nucleotides, the CDR3 is TGTGCCAGCAGCGTGAGACTAGACCCAAGTGGGGAGACCCAGTACTTC.

This chain uses TRBV28 with TRBJ1-1, with 7 bases identical to TRBD1. V lost 2 bases, J lost 3 bases, and 12 bases stayed unmatched. The CDR3 contains 17 residues. CDR1 and CDR2 from the germline V gene are MDHEN and SYDVKM. The CDR3 reads CASSLVAGGSVDTEAFF. The DNA of the CDR3 is TGTGCCAGCAGTTTAGTTGCAGGGGGAAGCGTCGACACTGAAGCTTTCTTT. The complete variable domain, with remaining parts taken from reference TRBV28 and TRBJ1-1, reads DVKVTQSSRYLVKRTGEKVFLECVQDMDHENMFWYRQDPGLGLRLIYFSYDVKMKEKGDIPEGYSVSREKKERFSLILESASTNQTSMYLCASSLVAGGSVDTEAFFGQGTRLTVV.

The gene calls are TRBV27 and TRBJ2-7; D is possibly TRBD1 (6 bases). The CDR3 consists of 13 residues. With 6 bases removed from V and 2 bases from J, the gap between germline ends came to 11 bases. Germline loops: CDR1 MNHEY, CDR2 SMNVEV (reference sequence). The CDR3 nucleotides are TGTGCCAGCAGCTGGACAGCCACCTACGAGCAGTACTTC. Its translation: CASSWTATYEQYF.

In DNA, the CDR3 is TGTGCCAGCAGCTTAGCGGGTGTTGGGACAGGGACTACTGCGCAGTATTTT. This translates into CASSLAGVGTGTTAQYF. V is TRBV7-8 and J is TRBJ2-3, with TRBD1 matching over 9 bases. V lost 0 bases, J lost 10 bases, and 14 bases stayed unmatched. Germline CDR1 is SGHVS and CDR2 is FQNEAQ. This CDR3 is 17 amino acids long.

The chain uses TRBV28 and TRBJ2-7, with 9 bases matching TRBD1. The trim removed 6 bases at V and 0 bases at J, leaving 6 bases unmatched. Germline V gene sequence: CDR1 MDHEN, CDR2 SYDVKM. This CDR3 has 15 residues. The chain's CDR3 is CASSPGQGFSYEQYF. The CDR3, as DNA: TGTGCCAGCAGCCCGGGACAGGGTTTCTCCTACGAGCAGTACTTC. The full variable domain, its missing parts supplied by reference TRBV28 and TRBJ2-7, is DVKVTQSSRYLVKRTGEKVFLECVQDMDHENMFWYRQDPGLGLRLIYFSYDVKMKEKGDIPEGYSVSREKKERFSLILESASTNQTSMYLCASSPGQGFSYEQYFGPGTRLTVT.

The rearrangement links TRBV6-1 to TRBJ2-2; TRBD2 might be the D (6 bases). V was trimmed by 5 bases and J by 3 bases, leaving 13 bases between them. Germline V gene data show CDR1 as MNHNS and CDR2 as SASEGT. This CDR3 comprises 15 residues. The CDR3 coding sequence is TGTGCCAGCAGTTGGGACCCGGGGGACACCGGGGAGCTGTTTTTT. Its translation: CASSWDPGDTGELFF.

The rearrangement joins TRBV7-9 to TRBJ1-1, with D unclear. Trimming removed 5 bases at V and 3 bases at J, with 16 bases between. This CDR3 contains 15 residues. Germline V lookup: CDR1 SEHNR, CDR2 FQNEAQ (reference sequence). The chain's CDR3 is CASSPEGRSDTEAFF. The CDR3, as DNA: TGTGCCAGCAGCCCAGAGGGTCGGAGTGACACTGAAGCTTTCTTT.

The rearrangement uses TRBV6-1 and TRBJ2-3, with 10 bases that match TRBD2. The CDR3 totals 15 residues. Germline lookup yields CDR1 MNHNS and CDR2 SASEGT. Trimming at V came to 0 bases and at J to 4 bases, leaving 1 base not matched to a gene. The CDR3 region has the DNA TGTGCCAGCAGTGAAGCGCTAGCGGGAGCAGATACGCAGTATTTT. This sequence encodes CASSEALAGADTQYF.

The chain couples TRBV6-1 to TRBJ2-7; weak D call: TRBD2 (6 bases). Germline CDR1 is MNHNS and CDR2 is SASEGT. V lost 3 bases to trimming and J lost 0 bases, with 12 bases between them. The CDR3 has 15 residues. The CDR3 coding sequence is TGTGCCAGCAGTGACGGGCGGGGTCCCTCCTACGAGCAGTACTTC. Protein sequence: CASSDGRGPSYEQYF.

This clone came up a few times. This rearrangement joins TRBV19 to TRBJ2-7; 9 nucleotides line up with TRBD2. The CDR3 is 13 amino acids. The trim removed 3 bases at V and 5 bases at J, leaving 2 bases unmatched. The V gene's germline CDR1 is LNHDA and CDR2 SQIVND (reference sequence). Here the CDR3 DNA reads TGTGCCAGTAGTATGACTAGCGGCCACGAGCAGTACTTC. Its translation is CASSMTSGHEQYF. Complete variable domain (other parts from reference TRBV19 and TRBJ2-7): DGGITQSPKYLFRKEGQNVTLSCEQNLNHDAMYWYRQDPGQGLRLIYYSQIVNDFQKGDIAEGYSVSREKKESFPLTVTSAQKNPTAFYLCASSMTSGHEQYFGPGTRLTVT.

The chain links TRBV7-9 to TRBJ2-5; 8 bases fit TRBD2. Germline-derived CDR1 and CDR2 are SEHNR and FQNEAQ (reference sequence). Trimming at V came to 6 bases and at J to 5 bases, leaving 17 bases not matched to a gene. CDR3 length: 17 residues. In nucleotides, the CDR3 is TGTGCCAGCAGGTCCACACTGGGGACTAGACTTGGCGAGACCCAGTACTTC. This codes for CASRSTLGTRLGETQYF. The variable domain in full, with the rest retrieved from reference TRBV7-9 and TRBJ2-5, is DTGVSQNPRHKITKRGQNVTFRCDPISEHNRLYWYRQTLGQGPEFLTYFQNEAQLEKSRLLSDRFSAERPKGSFSTLEIQRTEQGDSAMYLCASRSTLGTRLGETQYFGPGTRLLVL.

V and J are TRBV7-9 and TRBJ1-3; maybe TRBD1 (6 bases). The V end lost 11 bases, the J end lost 1 base, and 12 bases lay between the germline ends. Germline V CDR1 and CDR2: SEHNR, FQNEAQ (reference sequence). This CDR3 is 13 amino acids long. CDR3 sequence reads: CAGGGRSGNTIYF. The CDR3 nucleotides are TGTGCCGGGGGGGGGCGATCTGGAAACACCATATATTTT.

The rearrangement uses TRBV7-3 and TRBJ1-2; 9 nucleotides match TRBD1. The trim removed 4 bases at V and 3 bases at J, leaving 18 bases unmatched. The CDR3 is 19 amino acids. Germline-derived CDR1 and CDR2 are SGHTA and FQGTGA. The CDR3 coding sequence is TGTGCCAGCAGCTCCCCGGGACAGGGTATTTCGTGGACCGACTATGGCTACACCTTC. Translation: CASSSPGQGISWTDYGYTF.

The chain joins TRBV7-2 to TRBJ2-5, with 11 bases lining up with TRBD2. Judging by the DNA end, TRBJ2-7 fits better; the J call may be wrong. The length of the CDR3 is 14 residues. Per germline, CDR1 SGHTA and CDR2 FQGNSA. The CDR3 sequence: CASTGLAGAYEQYF. The CDR3 coding sequence is TGTGCCAGCACCGGACTAGCGGGCGCCTACGAGCAGTACTTC.

The chain carries TRBV19 and TRBJ1-2; 9 nucleotides match TRBD1. The J segment lost 3 bases and the V segment lost 5 bases, leaving 7 bases of the junction unmatched. Germline V gene lookup returns CDR1 LNHDA and CDR2 SQIVND (reference sequence). The CDR3 totals 15 residues. CDR3 sequence (DNA): TGTGCCAGTAGTCTTGGGGACAGGGAGTACTATGGCTACACCTTC. Translated: CASSLGDREYYGYTF. The entire variable domain, with the rest obtained from reference TRBV19 and TRBJ1-2, is as follows: DGGITQSPKYLFRKEGQNVTLSCEQNLNHDAMYWYRQDPGQGLRLIYYSQIVNDFQKGDIAEGYSVSREKKESFPLTVTSAQKNPTAFYLCASSLGDREYYGYTFGSGTRLTVV.

This chain links TRBV7-9 with TRBJ2-2; the match to TRBD2 covers 10 bases. Germline V gene sequence: CDR1 SEHNR, CDR2 FQNEAQ (reference sequence). This CDR3 is built from 16 residues. The J segment lost 3 bases and the V segment lost 5 bases, leaving 6 bases of the junction unmatched. The CDR3 bases are TGTGCCAGCAGCCCCTATCTAGCGGGGGACACCGGGGAGCTGTTTTTT. Amino acid sequence: CASSPYLAGDTGELFF.

This chain links TRBV4-3 with TRBJ2-7; possible D gene TRBD2, 5 bases. V gave up 2 bases and J gave up 6 bases, with 14 bases separating them. The CDR3 consists of 14 residues. Per germline, CDR1 LGHNA and CDR2 YSLEER. CDR3 sequence: CASSQTLVGSEQYF. CDR3 nucleotide sequence: TGCGCCAGCAGCCAAACGCTAGTAGGGAGCGAGCAGTACTTC.

This clone has a single count. The V call is TRBV19, the J call TRBJ2-1; possibly TRBD1 for D (6 bases). Germline CDR1 LNHDA, CDR2 SQIVND (reference sequence). Trimming shortened V by 5 bases and J by 4 bases, and 24 bases separated the two germline ends. CDR3 size: 18 residues. This CDR3 reads CASSLQGLPLGLYNEQFF. As DNA, the CDR3 is TGTGCCAGTAGTCTCCAGGGGCTCCCGTTGGGTCTTTACAATGAGCAGTTCTTC.

V gene TRBV30 combines with J gene TRBJ2-7, with 10 bases that match TRBD1. The CDR3 contains 13 residues. J gave up 4 bases and V 3 bases, and 3 bases lay outside the gene matches. The V gene's germline CDR1 is GTSNPN and CDR2 SVGIG (reference sequence). The CDR3 sequence: CAWRGTGAYEQYF. The DNA for the CDR3 is TGTGCCTGGAGGGGGACAGGGGCTTACGAGCAGTACTTC.

The chain is built from TRBV2 and TRBJ2-1, with TRBD2 matching 9 bases. This CDR3 has 15 residues. J gave up 5 bases and V 6 bases, and 8 bases lay outside the gene matches. CDR1 is SNHLY and CDR2 is FYNNEI in the germline V gene. As DNA, the CDR3 is TGTGCCAGCAGCGATAGCGGGGGCGGAGACAATGAGCAGTTCTTC. Amino acid sequence: CASSDSGGGDNEQFF.

The chain uses TRBV5-1 and TRBJ1-2; no clear D. The CDR3 is made up of 14 amino acids. V lost 5 bases, J lost 8 bases, and 19 bases lay in between. The germline V gene encodes CDR1 SGHRS and CDR2 YFSETQ. CDR3 nucleotide sequence: TGCGCCAGCAGGTTGTGGGCATCTTGGCAGGGCTACACCTTC. Protein sequence: CASRLWASWQGYTF. The full variable domain, rest sourced from reference TRBV5-1 and TRBJ1-2, is KAGVTQTPRYLIKTRGQQVTLSCSPISGHRSVSWYQQTPGQGLQFLFEYFSETQRNKGNFPGRFSGRQFSNSRSEMNVSTLELGDSALYLCASRLWASWQGYTFGSGTRLTVV.

As for this clone: A read error may produce the germline difference seen at one junction end. This sequence joins TRBV7-8 and TRBJ2-5, with 7 bases identical to TRBD2. Germline CDR1 SGHVS, CDR2 FQNEAQ. CDR3 size: 13 residues. CDR3 bases: TGTGCCAGCAGCCTAGCGGAGGAAGAGACCCAGTACTTC. Translation: CASSLAEEETQYF.

A note on this clone: Its ends do not fully match the called genes, so a read error is possible. The rearrangement joins TRBV11-2 to TRBJ1-3, with D perhaps matching TRBD1 (5 bases). Germline CDR1 and CDR2: SGHAT and FQNNGV. The CDR3 covers 12 residues. CDR3 nucleotides: TGTGCCAGCAGCTTTAATGGGGTCAGGGCGAGATTT. This gives the protein CASSFNGVRARF.

Concerning this clone itself: Different DNA sequences within this sample yield the same CDR3. CDR3 protein: CAWSVGTGYEQYF. CDR3 nucleotides: TGTGCCTGGAGTGTCGGGACTGGATACGAGCAGTACTTC. The V call is TRBV30, the J call TRBJ2-7; possible D gene TRBD2, 6 bases. The germline V gene encodes CDR1 GTSNPN and CDR2 SVGIG (reference sequence). With 0 bases removed from V and 4 bases from J, the gap between germline ends came to 10 bases. The CDR3 consists of 13 residues. Full variable domain (missing parts from reference TRBV30 and TRBJ2-7): SQTIHQWPATLVQPVGSPLSLECTVEGTSNPNLYWYRQAAGRGLQLLFYSVGIGQISSEVPQNLSASRPQDRQFILSSKKLLLSDSGFYLCAWSVGTGYEQYFGPGTRLTVT.